This T cell receptor beta chain was captured by sequencing in a study of cytomegalovirus exposure and HLA in healthy donors. Findings of the study overall: DRB1 had the most TCR associations and HLA-C the fewest, a later analysis found, with rates varying by HLA locus.

This clone is a singleton in its sample. Its matching antigen is unknown. With 60 Vbeta and 13 Jbeta primers, the PCR was carried out. Original handling: Around 10 million shared chains were among tens of millions of unique TCR beta chains counted in a later analysis. Assay: immunoSEQ multiplex PCR; the TCRdb copy retains only in-frame clones and omits some. V, J and clone size were drawn from that table, and D and trimming were deduced from the DNA. The table lists about 98,000 clones, around 68% of them singletons. Material: PBMCs. This sequence originates from a human donor in good health.

The DNA for the CDR3 is TGTGCCTGGAGTCCTAACGGGGGCGAGCAGTACTTC. Translating gives CAWSPNGGEQYF. The chain uses TRBV30 and TRBJ2-7, with D possibly TRBD2 on 6 matching bases. V lost 2 bases, J lost 6 bases, and 11 bases lay in between. In germline, CDR1 is GTSNPN, CDR2 SVGIG (reference sequence). This CDR3 has 12 amino acids.